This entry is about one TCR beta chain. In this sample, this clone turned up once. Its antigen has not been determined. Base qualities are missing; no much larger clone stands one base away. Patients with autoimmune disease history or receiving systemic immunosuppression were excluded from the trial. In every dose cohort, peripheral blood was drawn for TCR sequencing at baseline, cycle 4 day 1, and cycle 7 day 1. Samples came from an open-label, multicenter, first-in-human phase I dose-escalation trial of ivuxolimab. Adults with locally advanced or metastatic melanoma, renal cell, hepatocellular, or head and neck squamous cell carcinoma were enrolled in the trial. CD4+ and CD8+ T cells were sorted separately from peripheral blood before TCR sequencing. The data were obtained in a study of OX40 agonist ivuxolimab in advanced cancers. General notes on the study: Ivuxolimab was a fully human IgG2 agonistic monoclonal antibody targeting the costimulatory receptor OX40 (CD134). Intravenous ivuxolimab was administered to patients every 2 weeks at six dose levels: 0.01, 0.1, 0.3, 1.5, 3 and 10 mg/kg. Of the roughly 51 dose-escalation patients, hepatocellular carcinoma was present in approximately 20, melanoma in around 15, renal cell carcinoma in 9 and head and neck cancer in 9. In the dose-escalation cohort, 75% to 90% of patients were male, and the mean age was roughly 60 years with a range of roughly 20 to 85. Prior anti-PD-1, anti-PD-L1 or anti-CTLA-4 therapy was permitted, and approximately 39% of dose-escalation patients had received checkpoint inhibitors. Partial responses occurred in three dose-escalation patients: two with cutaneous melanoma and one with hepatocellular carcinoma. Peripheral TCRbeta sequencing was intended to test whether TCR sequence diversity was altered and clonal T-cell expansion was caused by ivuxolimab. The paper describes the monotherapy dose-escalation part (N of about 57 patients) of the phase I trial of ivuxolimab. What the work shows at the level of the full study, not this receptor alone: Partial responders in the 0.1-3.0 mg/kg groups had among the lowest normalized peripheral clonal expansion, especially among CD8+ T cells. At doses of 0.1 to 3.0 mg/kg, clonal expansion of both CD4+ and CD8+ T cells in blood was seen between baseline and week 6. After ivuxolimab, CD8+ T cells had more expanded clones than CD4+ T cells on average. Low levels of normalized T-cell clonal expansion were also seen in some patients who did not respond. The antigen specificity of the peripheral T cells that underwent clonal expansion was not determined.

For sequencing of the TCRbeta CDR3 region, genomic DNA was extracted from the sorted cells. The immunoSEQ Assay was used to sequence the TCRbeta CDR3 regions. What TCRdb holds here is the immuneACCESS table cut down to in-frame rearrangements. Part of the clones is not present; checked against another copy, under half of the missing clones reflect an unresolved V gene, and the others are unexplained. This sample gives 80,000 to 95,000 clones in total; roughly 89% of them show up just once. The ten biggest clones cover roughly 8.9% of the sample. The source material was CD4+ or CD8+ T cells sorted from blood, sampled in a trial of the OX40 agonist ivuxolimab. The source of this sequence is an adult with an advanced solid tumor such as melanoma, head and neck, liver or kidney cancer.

This receptor has the CDR3 CASSRGNQPQHF. The DNA reads as follows: TGTGCCAGCTCACGGGGAAATCAGCCCCAGCATTTT. Recombination connected TRBV18 to TRBJ1-5; too little of a D gene remains to name it. CDR3 length: 12 amino acids, cysteine to phenylalanine. This entry keeps only the CDR3 DNA: 36 bases, framed from base 1. CDR1 and CDR2 (KGHSH, LQKENI) derive from the germline V gene. V is reduced by 4 bases and J by 4 bases, leaving a spacing of 5 bases between them.